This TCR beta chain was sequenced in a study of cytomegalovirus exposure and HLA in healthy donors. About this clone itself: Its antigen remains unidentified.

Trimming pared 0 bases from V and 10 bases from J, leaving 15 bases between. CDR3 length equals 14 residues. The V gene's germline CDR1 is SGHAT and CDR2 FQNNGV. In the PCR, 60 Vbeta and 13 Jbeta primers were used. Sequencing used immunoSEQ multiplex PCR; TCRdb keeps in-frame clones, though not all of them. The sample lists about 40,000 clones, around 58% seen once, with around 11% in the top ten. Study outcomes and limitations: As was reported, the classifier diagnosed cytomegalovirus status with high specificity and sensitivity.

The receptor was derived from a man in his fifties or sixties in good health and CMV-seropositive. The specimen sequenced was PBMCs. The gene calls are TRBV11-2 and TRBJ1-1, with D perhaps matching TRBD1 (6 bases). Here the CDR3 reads CASSLDRQGSRAFF. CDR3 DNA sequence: TGTGCCAGCAGCTTAGATAGGCAGGGGTCAAGAGCTTTCTTT. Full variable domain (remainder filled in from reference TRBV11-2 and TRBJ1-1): EAGVAQSPRYKIIEKRQSVAFWCNPISGHATLYWYQQILGQGPKLLIQFQNNGVVDDSQLPKDRFSAERLKGVDSTLKIQPAKLEDSAVYLCASSLDRQGSRAFFGQGTRLTVV.